Shown below are 16 T cell receptor beta chains from a single sample sequenced in a study of blood T cells in healthy people across ages. PCR was performed a second time for 7 to 11 cycles using a sample-barcoded 5' primer and a J-beta primer mix. TCRdb independently ran MiXCR on the 5' RACE reads; one entry per CDR3 protein. Among about 1 million distinct CDR3 sequences listed, more than 40% were seen once. The material sequenced was blood. The receptors shown here come from a woman aged 55-70 years in good health.

The rearrangement uses TRBV3-1 and TRBJ2-5; D remains ambiguous. The CDR3 has 16 residues. The V and J ends lost 1 base and 0 bases respectively, with 12 bases between them. Germline loops: CDR1 LGHDT, CDR2 YNNKEL (reference sequence). The CDR3 sequence: CASSQGPSKYQETQYF. In DNA form, the CDR3 reads TGTGCCAGCAGCCAAGGCCCCTCGAAGTACCAAGAGACCCAGTACTTC.

This clonotype was counted between two and nine times. The chain recombines TRBV5-1 with TRBJ2-1; TRBD2 might be the D (6 bases). The CDR3 runs to 14 residues. V was cut by 2 bases and J by 5 bases, with 11 bases left in between. Germline CDR1 SGHRS, CDR2 YFSETQ. Written as DNA, the CDR3 is TGCGCCAGCAGCTTACCTAGCGCCCACAATGAGCAGTTCTTC. Translation: CASSLPSAHNEQFF.

V is TRBV29-1 and J is TRBJ2-1; 8 bases agree with TRBD2. The CDR3 is made up of 13 amino acids. Germline-derived CDR1 and CDR2 are SQVTM and ANQGSEA. The CDR3 region is CRVAGSLRNEQFF. The CDR3 DNA is TGCAGAGTAGCGGGGAGTTTACGCAATGAGCAGTTCTTC.

This clonotype has more than one count but fewer than ten. V and J are TRBV4-1 and TRBJ1-5; unclear D gene. The CDR3 has 15 residues. Trimming took off 5 bases at V and 1 base at J, with 12 bases between the two ends. The V gene's germline CDR1 is MGHRA and CDR2 YSYEKL. Here the CDR3 reads CASSFGAGSNQPQHF. CDR3 sequence (DNA): TGCGCCAGCAGCTTCGGAGCCGGCAGCAATCAGCCCCAGCATTTT.

This CDR3 is CASSIISGSDYNEQYF. CDR3 bases: TGTGCCAGTAGTATTATTAGCGGGAGTGATTACAATGAGCAGTACTTC. This chain uses TRBV19 with TRBJ2-7; TRBD2 agrees at 9 bases. Germline-derived CDR1 and CDR2 are LNHDA and SQIVND (reference sequence). V shed 3 bases and J 7 bases; nucleotides not matched to a gene: 13. CDR3 length: 16 residues.

The V and J genes are TRBV6-2 or TRBV6-3 and TRBJ2-1; 7 nucleotides align to TRBD2. The CDR3 is 13 residues long. V shed 0 bases and J 14 bases; nucleotides not matched to a gene: 7. From germline, CDR1 is MNHEY and CDR2 SVGEGT. The CDR3 protein is CASSYSSRLAEFF. The CDR3 DNA is TGTGCCAGCAGTTACTCCTCACGACTAGCTGAGTTCTTC.

This clonotype showed up many times. V usage is TRBV10-3 and J usage is TRBJ2-7; 8 nucleotides agree with TRBD2. Trimming at V came to 2 bases and at J to 3 bases, leaving 6 bases not matched to a gene. This CDR3 spans 15 amino acids. CDR1 is ENHRY and CDR2 is SYGVKD in the germline V gene. In DNA form, the CDR3 reads TGTGCCATCAGTGAGGAGACTAGCGCCTACTACGAGCAGTACTTC. Residues: CAISEETSAYYEQYF.

This clonotype has more than one count but fewer than ten. The genes are TRBV10-2 and TRBJ2-3; 8 bases match TRBD1. The CDR3 length is 15 residues. The trim removed 5 bases at V and 5 bases at J, leaving 9 bases unmatched. Germline V gene sequence: CDR1 WSHSY, CDR2 SAAADI. Here the CDR3 reads CASSRTGMMRDTQYF. As DNA, the CDR3 is TGCGCCAGCAGTCGGACAGGGATGATGAGAGATACGCAGTATTTT.

The chain carries TRBV3-1 and TRBJ2-7; tentatively, D is TRBD2 (5 bases). CDR3 length: 13 amino acids. Germline CDR1 reads LGHDT; CDR2 reads YNNKEL (reference sequence). Trimming removed 3 bases at V and 5 bases at J, with 11 bases between. The CDR3: CASSHGGFDEQYF. CDR3 bases: TGTGCCAGCAGCCATGGAGGATTCGACGAGCAGTACTTC.

This clonotype has a handful of counts. The chain carries TRBV29-1 and TRBJ2-1; 8 bases line up with TRBD2. The CDR3 is made up of 14 amino acids. Germline-derived CDR1 and CDR2 are SQVTM and ANQGSEA. V lost 7 bases and J lost 7; bases outside the gene matches: 12. CDR3 protein: CSGEAGVVANEQFF. The CDR3 DNA reads TGCAGCGGAGAAGCGGGAGTCGTAGCGAATGAGCAGTTCTTC.

This clonotype was counted only a few times. The chain employs TRBV27 and TRBJ2-7, with 11 bases that match TRBD2. The CDR3 runs to 16 residues. V was clipped by 0 bases and J by 5 bases; unmatched bases: 6. The germline V gene encodes CDR1 MNHEY and CDR2 SMNVEV (reference sequence). The CDR3 coding sequence is TGTGCCAGCAGTTTATCGACTAGCGGGAAAGCCCACGAGCAGTACTTC. This sequence encodes CASSLSTSGKAHEQYF.

This clonotype was found a few times. The V call is TRBV5-1, the J call TRBJ1-2, with unresolved D. Trimming shortened V by 0 bases and J by 7 bases, and 10 bases separated the two germline ends. Germline assignment: CDR1 SGHRS and CDR2 YFSETQ. This CDR3 has 13 amino acids. CDR3 coding DNA: TGCGCCAGCAGCTTGGCCTGGCAGCTTGGCTACACCTTC. Its translation is CASSLAWQLGYTF.

V usage is TRBV7-2 and J usage is TRBJ2-7; 9 nucleotides line up with TRBD1. Germline CDR1 reads SGHTA; CDR2 reads FQGNSA. J gave up 7 bases and V 4 bases, and 11 bases lay outside the gene matches. The CDR3 spans 15 residues. CDR3 residues: CASSSIRTGVGEQYF. The DNA for the CDR3 is TGTGCCAGCAGCTCTATTCGGACAGGGGTGGGGGAGCAGTACTTC.

V usage is TRBV20-1 and J usage is TRBJ2-2, with a tentative D call TRBD2 (7 bases). Trimming pared 1 base from V and 6 bases from J, leaving 18 bases between. The CDR3 runs to 16 residues. CDR1 is DFQATT and CDR2 is SNEGSKA in the germline V gene (reference sequence). The CDR3 region has the DNA TGCAGTGCTAGAGGAGGGTCCACGGGGGGCTCCGGGGAGCTGTTTTTT. Amino acids: CSARGGSTGGSGELFF.

This chain joins TRBV11-2 and TRBJ2-4; tentatively, D is TRBD1 (6 bases). Trimming removed 6 bases from V and 0 bases from J, with 12 bases in between. CDR3 size: 15 residues. Germline V gene lookup returns CDR1 SGHAT and CDR2 FQNNGV. The CDR3 DNA is TGTGCCAGCAGGGACAGCACTATAGCCAAAAACATTCAGTACTTC. This sequence encodes CASRDSTIAKNIQYF. Full variable domain (rest looked up from reference TRBV11-2 and TRBJ2-4): EAGVAQSPRYKIIEKRQSVAFWCNPISGHATLYWYQQILGQGPKLLIQFQNNGVVDDSQLPKDRFSAERLKGVDSTLKIQPAKLEDSAVYLCASRDSTIAKNIQYFGAGTRLSVL.

The V gene is TRBV2, the J gene TRBJ2-7; D gene unclear. Germline loops: CDR1 SNHLY, CDR2 FYNNEI. V lost 4 bases to trimming and J lost 3 bases, with 7 bases between them. The CDR3 consists of 12 residues. CDR3 sequence (DNA): TGTGCCAGCAGTGGAAACCTCTACGAGCAGTACTTC. Translated, it gives CASSGNLYEQYF.